This entry lists 24 T cell receptor beta chains sequenced from one sample in a study of blood T cell repertoires in COVID-19. Using immunoSEQ multiplex PCR, the repertoire was profiled, and TCRdb retains in-frame clones only, with some absent. This table has some 300,000 clones, 85% to 90% appearing once. Sequences were obtained from PBMCs or T cells enriched from blood (not recorded which). The receptor source for this set is a man aged 30 to 39 who had recovered from COVID-19.

The chain couples TRBV29-1 to TRBJ1-1; tentative D call: TRBD1 (5 bases). Germline V gene data show CDR1 as SQVTM and CDR2 as ANQGSEA. The CDR3 totals 14 residues. The V gene lost 3 bases and the J gene lost 4 bases, with 15 bases spanning the gap. The CDR3 sequence: CSVEFKGSGTEAFF. DNA for the CDR3: TGCAGCGTTGAGTTCAAGGGGTCCGGCACTGAAGCTTTCTTT.

The chain is built from TRBV10-3 and TRBJ1-1; weak D call: TRBD1 (5 bases). The CDR3 contains 14 residues. The germline V gene has CDR1 ENHRY and CDR2 SYGVKD. The V end lost 5 bases, the J end lost 6 bases, and 16 bases lay between the germline ends. CDR3 DNA sequence: TGTGCCATCAGTACGGGCCGGGACTACTCTGAAGCTTTCTTT. Its translation: CAISTGRDYSEAFF.

Points on this clone: The sample holds other DNA sequences that translate to the same CDR3. The chain is built from TRBV6-5 and TRBJ1-1; D uncertain. The CDR3 runs to 14 residues. Germline V gene data show CDR1 as MNHEY and CDR2 as SVGAGI. Trimming shortened V by 0 bases and J by 1 base, and 6 bases separated the two germline ends. The CDR3, as DNA: TGTGCCAGCAGTTACTCGACTGGGAACACTGAAGCTTTCTTT. This sequence encodes CASSYSTGNTEAFF.

In the case of this clone: This same CDR3 is encoded by further DNA sequences in the sample. The V and J genes are TRBV7-9 and TRBJ2-7; 7 bases match TRBD2. With V trimmed by 5 bases and J by 3 bases, 4 bases remained unmatched. The CDR3 contains 13 residues. Germline-derived CDR1 and CDR2 are SEHNR and FQNEAQ (reference sequence). Written as DNA, the CDR3 is TGTGCCAGCAGCCTCCCGGGGGGCTACGAGCAGTACTTC. Protein sequence: CASSLPGGYEQYF.

The CDR3 protein is CASSRTGDNEQFF. The CDR3 DNA reads TGCGCCAGCAGCCGGACAGGGGACAATGAGCAGTTCTTC. The V and J genes are TRBV5-1 and TRBJ2-1; 9 positions agree with TRBD1. There are 13 residues in the CDR3. The V and J ends lost 4 bases and 5 bases, in that order; junction bases with no gene match: 1. Germline-derived CDR1 and CDR2 are SGHRS and YFSETQ.

The rearrangement uses TRBV5-1 and TRBJ1-6; 9 positions match TRBD1. Germline trimming cut 4 bases from V and 8 bases from J; bases unmatched to any gene: 16. This CDR3 spans 18 amino acids. Germline values: CDR1 SGHRS, CDR2 YFSETQ. CDR3 protein: CASSPSPGQGGIDSPLHF. DNA for the CDR3: TGCGCCAGCAGCCCGTCCCCGGGACAGGGAGGTATTGATTCACCCCTCCACTTT. The complete variable domain, with remaining parts taken from reference TRBV5-1 and TRBJ1-6, reads KAGVTQTPRYLIKTRGQQVTLSCSPISGHRSVSWYQQTPGQGLQFLFEYFSETQRNKGNFPGRFSGRQFSNSRSEMNVSTLELGDSALYLCASSPSPGQGGIDSPLHFGNGTRLTVT.

This chain links TRBV11-2 with TRBJ2-3; the match to TRBD2 covers 7 bases. The CDR3 contains 17 residues. Trimming cost V 0 bases and J 1 base; bases outside gene matches: 7. Germline CDR1 is SGHAT and CDR2 is FQNNGV. DNA for the CDR3: TGTGCCAGCAGCTTAGATTATCGGGGGAGGGGCACAGATACGCAGTATTTT. It is translated as CASSLDYRGRGTDTQYF.

CDR3 protein: CASSLAGQGYSYEQYF. DNA for the CDR3: TGCGCCAGCAGCTTGGCGGGACAGGGGTACTCCTACGAGCAGTACTTC. The gene calls are TRBV5-1 and TRBJ2-7, with 10 bases that match TRBD1. V shed 0 bases and J 0 bases; nucleotides not matched to a gene: 3. The CDR3 loop spans 16 amino acids. The germline V gene encodes CDR1 SGHRS and CDR2 YFSETQ.

This sequence joins TRBV6-5 and TRBJ1-2; 7 bases map to TRBD1. Germline trimming cut 6 bases from V and 7 bases from J; bases unmatched to any gene: 8. Germline CDR1 and CDR2: MNHEY and SVGAGI. The CDR3 has 13 residues. The chain's CDR3 is CASRYRGSGGYTF. CDR3 DNA: TGTGCCAGCAGGTACAGGGGATCGGGTGGCTACACCTTC.

The chain is built from TRBV25-1 and TRBJ1-2; 12 nucleotides line up with TRBD1. The CDR3 extends over 15 amino acids. The J segment lost 3 bases and the V segment lost 7 bases, leaving 6 bases of the junction unmatched. The germline V gene has CDR1 MGHDK and CDR2 SYGVNS. CDR3 nucleotide sequence: TGTGCCAGCAACCGGGGGGACAGGGGGCACTATGGCTACACCTTC. This gives the protein CASNRGDRGHYGYTF.

Here the CDR3 DNA reads TGCGCCAGCAGCCAAGCCCGGCTAGCGGCTTTTCCGAGAGGCACAGATACGCAGTATTTT. This translates into CASSQARLAAFPRGTDTQYF. The chain links TRBV4-1 to TRBJ2-3; TRBD2 agrees at 7 bases. Trimming took 1 base from V and 1 from J; bases not matched to a gene: 17. The CDR3 spans 20 residues. Germline values: CDR1 MGHRA, CDR2 YSYEKL.

The CDR3 is CAWRRGASTEAFF. The CDR3 bases are TGTGCCTGGAGACGGGGGGCGAGCACTGAAGCTTTCTTT. The chain carries TRBV30 and TRBJ1-1; TRBD1 might be the D (6 bases). The CDR3 has 13 amino acids. Germline V gene lookup returns CDR1 GTSNPN and CDR2 SVGIG (reference sequence). The V gene lost 3 bases and the J gene lost 4 bases, with 12 bases spanning the gap.

The V and J genes are TRBV18 and TRBJ1-1; no definite D call. The V and J ends lost 1 base and 1 base respectively, with 10 bases between them. The CDR3 runs to 15 residues. The germline gives CDR1 KGHSH, CDR2 LQKENI. In DNA, the CDR3 is TGTGCCAGCTCACCACTGAAGGACTGGAACACTGAAGCTTTCTTT. Amino acid sequence: CASSPLKDWNTEAFF.

This rearrangement joins TRBV15 to TRBJ2-1, with D tentatively TRBD1 (5 bases). The CDR3 runs 14 residues. Germline-derived CDR1 and CDR2 are LNHNV and YYDKDF (reference sequence). V lost 1 base to trimming and J lost 8 bases, with 12 bases between them. For the CDR3, the DNA is TGTGCCACCAGCAGAGTGGCGACAGAGGATGAGCAGTTCTTC. Translated, it gives CATSRVATEDEQFF.

This clone was observed a few times. The gene calls are TRBV7-2 and TRBJ1-5; no clear D gene. Germline V lookup: CDR1 SGHTA, CDR2 FQGNSA. The V gene lost 7 bases and the J gene lost 1 base, with 14 bases spanning the gap. CDR3 length: 15 amino acids. The CDR3 sequence: CASTLGGWSNQPQHF. CDR3 coding DNA: TGTGCCAGCACCCTAGGTGGGTGGAGCAATCAGCCCCAGCATTTT. The full variable domain, its missing parts supplied by reference TRBV7-2 and TRBJ1-5, is GAGVSQSPSNKVTEKGKDVELRCDPISGHTALYWYRQSLGQGLEFLIYFQGNSAPDKSGLPSDRFSAERTGGSVSTLTIQRTQQEDSAVYLCASTLGGWSNQPQHFGDGTRLSIL.

The rearrangement uses TRBV29-1 and TRBJ2-1; no clear D. Between the trimmed V and J ends, which lost 8 bases and 8 bases, there was a span of 13 bases. CDR1 and CDR2 from the germline V gene are SQVTM and ANQGSEA. The CDR3 runs to 11 residues. The CDR3 DNA is TGCAGCTGCTACTACCTCGATGAGCAGTTCTTC. This codes for CSCYYLDEQFF.

V gene TRBV13 combines with J gene TRBJ2-5; the D gene is possibly TRBD1 (5 bases). Germline V gene sequence: CDR1 PRHDT, CDR2 FYEKMQ (reference sequence). The CDR3 is 15 amino acids. V was pared by 1 base and J by 0 bases, with 9 bases between. The CDR3 here is CASSLARVYQETQYF. The DNA of the CDR3 is TGTGCCAGCAGCTTAGCCAGGGTGTACCAAGAGACCCAGTACTTC.

This rearrangement joins TRBV12-3 or TRBV12-4 to TRBJ2-7; D remains ambiguous. V shed 6 bases and J shed 2 bases, with 8 bases lying between them. The CDR3 runs 12 residues. This CDR3 is CASSYAAYEQYF. CDR3 DNA: TGTGCCAGCAGCTATGCCGCCTACGAGCAGTACTTC.

The rearrangement uses TRBV30 and TRBJ2-7; TRBD1 agrees at 7 bases. This CDR3 contains 13 residues. The V gene's germline CDR1 is GTSNPN and CDR2 SVGIG (reference sequence). The V gene end was trimmed by 2 bases and the J gene end by 4 bases; junction bases not matched to a gene: 5. CDR3 in DNA: TGTGCCTGGAGTAGACAGGGTTTATACGAGCAGTACTTC. Translating it yields CAWSRQGLYEQYF. Full variable domain (remainder filled in from reference TRBV30 and TRBJ2-7): SQTIHQWPATLVQPVGSPLSLECTVEGTSNPNLYWYRQAAGRGLQLLFYSVGIGQISSEVPQNLSASRPQDRQFILSSKKLLLSDSGFYLCAWSRQGLYEQYFGPGTRLTVT.

This clone showed up just a few times. The chain combines TRBV2 with TRBJ1-1; D might be TRBD1 (6 bases). The CDR3 has 13 amino acids. V dropped 7 bases and J dropped 1 base, with 10 bases sitting between them. Germline V lookup: CDR1 SNHLY, CDR2 FYNNEI. The CDR3 bases are TGTGCCAGCATGTGGACAGAGAACACTGAAGCTTTCTTT. Translating gives CASMWTENTEAFF.

V gene TRBV19 combines with J gene TRBJ1-6; D remains ambiguous. In germline, CDR1 is LNHDA, CDR2 SQIVND (reference sequence). The CDR3 length is 12 residues. Trimming removed 3 bases at V and 11 bases at J, with 8 bases between. The CDR3 DNA reads TGTGCCAGTAGTATCCCTTCAGCACCCCTCCACTTT. Protein: CASSIPSAPLHF.

The V call is TRBV29-1, the J call TRBJ2-7; D remains unclear. V dropped 5 bases and J dropped 4 bases, with 12 bases sitting between them. From germline, CDR1 is SQVTM and CDR2 ANQGSEA. The CDR3 runs to 12 residues. CDR3 in amino acids: CSVRDTRYEQYF. CDR3 nucleotide sequence: TGCAGCGTTCGAGACACCAGATACGAGCAGTACTTC.

The chain has TRBV11-2 and TRBJ2-1; maybe TRBD2 (6 bases). Deletions cut 0 bases from V and 0 bases from J, with 12 bases between. The length of the CDR3 is 17 residues. In germline, CDR1 is SGHAT, CDR2 FQNNGV. The CDR3 nucleotides read TGTGCCAGCAGCTTAGATCTAACGGGAGTCTCCTACAATGAGCAGTTCTTC. It encodes CASSLDLTGVSYNEQFF.

The chain is built from TRBV18 and TRBJ2-2; TRBD1 is a possible D gene (6 bases). V lost 4 bases, J lost 3 bases, and 12 bases lay in between. CDR1 is KGHSH, CDR2 LQKENI, per germline. The CDR3 has 15 amino acids. Here the CDR3 reads CASSLRQVDTGELFF. CDR3 sequence (DNA): TGTGCCAGCTCACTCCGACAGGTGGACACCGGGGAGCTGTTTTTT.